A single sample is the source of the 23 T cell receptor beta chains below, sequenced in a study of T cells after yellow fever vaccination. TCRdb used MiXCR to reprocess the 5' RACE reads, holding one entry per CDR3 protein. The sample has fewer than 650,000 distinct CDR3 sequences, around a fifth seen once. This specimen was PBMCs, taken roughly 20 days after the first yellow fever vaccination. These receptors were obtained from a young man who received the YFV17D yellow fever vaccine.

CDR3 amino acids: CASSFARSDTQYF. CDR3 DNA sequence: TGTGCCAGCAGCTTTGCGAGATCAGATACGCAGTATTTT. J is TRBJ2-3 and V is TRBV7-2; D is unclear. Germline V gives CDR1 SGHTA, CDR2 FQGNSA. This CDR3 is 13 amino acids long. Deletions cut 3 bases from V and 4 bases from J, with 8 bases between.

This clonotype was detected only a few times. The rearrangement joins TRBV12-5 to TRBJ1-1; possible D gene TRBD1, 5 bases. Trimming pared 2 bases from V and 4 bases from J, leaving 14 bases between. This CDR3 has 15 amino acids. Germline V gene data show CDR1 as LGHNT and CDR2 as FRNRAP. For the CDR3, the DNA is TGTGCTAGTGGTTTGCCCTCTGGGGGGGGCACTGAAGCTTTCTTT. It translates to CASGLPSGGGTEAFF.

This clonotype was picked up a small number of times. The rearrangement links TRBV6-2 or TRBV6-3 to TRBJ1-6; D is perhaps TRBD1 (5 bases). The germline V gene has CDR1 MNHEY and CDR2 SVGEGT. Trimming cost V 5 bases and J 7 bases, with 18 bases left between them. The CDR3 is 16 amino acids. CDR3 in amino acids: CASSPTPQGSNSPLHF. The CDR3 DNA reads TGTGCCAGCAGTCCGACTCCGCAGGGAAGCAATTCACCCCTCCACTTT.

This chain links TRBV6-6 with TRBJ2-2; D might be TRBD2 (6 bases). V was clipped by 4 bases and J by 7 bases, with 7 bases between them. CDR1 is MNHNY and CDR2 is SVGAGI in the germline V gene (reference sequence). This CDR3 region has 12 residues. The CDR3 nucleotides are TGTGCCAGCAGTTCGACTAGCGGGGAGCTGTTTTTT. Amino acid sequence: CASSSTSGELFF.

This clonotype was seen a few times. V usage is TRBV9 and J usage is TRBJ2-6; TRBD1 aligns across 9 bases. The CDR3 consists of 18 residues. V gave up 0 bases and J gave up 2 bases; unmatched junction bases: 6. The germline V gene encodes CDR1 SGDLS and CDR2 YYNGEE. The CDR3 region has the DNA TGTGCCAGCAGCGTAGCTGGACAGGGGATCCCTGGGGCCAACGTCCTGACTTTC. Its protein is CASSVAGQGIPGANVLTF.

This clonotype has a count of ten or more. The chain recombines TRBV11-3 with TRBJ2-3; TRBD2 is a possible D gene (7 bases). The germline gives CDR1 SGHNT, CDR2 YENEEA. Trimming pared 5 bases from V and 4 bases from J, leaving 16 bases between. The CDR3 consists of 15 residues. CDR3 in amino acids: CASSPRTGGPDTQYF. CDR3 bases: TGTGCCAGCAGCCCACGGACGGGGGGCCCAGATACGCAGTATTTT.

This clonotype occurred a few times. This rearrangement joins TRBV4-3 to TRBJ2-7; D could derive from TRBD1 or TRBD2 (5 bases each). Trimming removed 2 bases from V and 0 bases from J, with 17 bases in between. CDR3 size: 17 residues. Germline assignment: CDR1 LGHNA and CDR2 YSLEER. The CDR3 DNA sequence: TGCGCCAGCAGCCAATGGGGACCGGGACCGATCTCCTACGAGCAGTACGTC. Translation: CASSQWGPGPISYEQYV.

V gene TRBV7-2 combines with J gene TRBJ2-4; no clear D. The CDR3 has 17 residues. V was pared by 2 bases and J by 5 bases, with 19 bases between. Looked up from germline, CDR1 is SGHTA and CDR2 is FQGNSA. The CDR3 DNA sequence: TGTGCCAGCAGCTTATTAGGGTATGGTTGGGTGGAAAACATTCAGTACTTC. Amino acids: CASSLLGYGWVENIQYF.

This rearrangement joins TRBV7-2 to TRBJ2-4; TRBD1 matches 10 bases. V was pared by 4 bases and J by 6 bases, with 12 bases of the junction left unmatched. The germline V gene has CDR1 SGHTA and CDR2 FQGNSA. The CDR3 is made up of 17 amino acids. CDR3 nucleotides: TGTGCCAGCAGCTACCTCCCCGGGACAGGGGTTGCAAACATTCAGTACTTC. Translation: CASSYLPGTGVANIQYF.

This chain uses TRBV4-3 with TRBJ1-2; D is uncertain. Trimming cost V 0 bases and J 4 bases, with 18 bases left between them. Germline loops: CDR1 LGHNA, CDR2 YSLEER. This CDR3 is built from 17 residues. DNA for the CDR3: TGCGCCAGCAGCCAAGATAGAGGATATTTGAACTCCTATGGCTACACCTTC. Its translation: CASSQDRGYLNSYGYTF.

This clonotype was detected a few times. The V gene is TRBV2, the J gene TRBJ2-7, with a weak D call TRBD1 (7 bases). The CDR3 loop spans 17 amino acids. V was trimmed by 4 bases and J by 2 bases, leaving 21 bases between them. The V gene's germline CDR1 is SNHLY and CDR2 FYNNEI. The DNA of the CDR3 is TGTGCCAGCAGTGTAACCCGACTAGACAGGGACCCCTACGAGCAGTACGTC. Protein: CASSVTRLDRDPYEQYV.

The chain carries TRBV4-3 and TRBJ1-2; TRBD1 agrees at 7 bases. Germline CDR1 and CDR2: LGHNA and YSLEER. This CDR3 spans 15 amino acids. The V gene end was trimmed by 1 base and the J gene end by 0 bases; junction bases not matched to a gene: 2. The CDR3 loop reads CASSQVTGTNYGYTF. CDR3 DNA: TGCGCCAGCAGCCAAGTGACAGGGACTAACTATGGCTACACCTTC.

This clonotype turned up a few times. The chain couples TRBV29-1 to TRBJ2-7; 8 nucleotides line up with TRBD2. The J segment lost 2 bases and the V segment lost 7 bases, leaving 13 bases of the junction unmatched. In germline, CDR1 is SQVTM, CDR2 ANQGSEA. The CDR3 is 15 amino acids. For the CDR3, the DNA is TGCAGCGCTGCGGGGGGAGGAGCGGATACCTACGAGCAGTACTTC. Protein: CSAAGGGADTYEQYF.

This clonotype showed up just a few times. This chain uses TRBV7-2 with TRBJ2-3, with 8 bases identical to TRBD1. CDR3 size: 13 residues. V trimming: 3 bases; J trimming: 6 bases; junction bases outside the gene matches: 2. Germline V gene sequence: CDR1 SGHTA, CDR2 FQGNSA. Written as DNA, the CDR3 is TGTGCCAGCAGCTTCCGACAGGGGGATACGCAGTATTTT. As protein: CASSFRQGDTQYF.

The gene calls are TRBV18 and TRBJ2-7; tentative D call: TRBD2 (6 bases). This CDR3 is 14 amino acids long. The germline gives CDR1 KGHSH, CDR2 LQKENI. V dropped 4 bases and J dropped 5 bases, with 15 bases sitting between them. DNA for the CDR3: TGTGCCAGCTCACTAAACCGCGGGGAGGACGAGCAGTACGTC. Translation: CASSLNRGEDEQYV.

The table lists this clonotype with many counts. The chain couples TRBV18 to TRBJ2-7; TRBD1 aligns across 10 bases. The CDR3 loop spans 15 amino acids. The germline V gene encodes CDR1 KGHSH and CDR2 LQKENI. V was pared by 5 bases and J by 4 bases, with 8 bases of the junction left unmatched. CDR3: CASSAAGTGDYEQYF. CDR3 in DNA: TGTGCCAGCTCAGCAGCCGGGACAGGGGATTACGAGCAGTACTTC.

The rearrangement links TRBV20-1 to TRBJ2-1; a possible D gene is TRBD2 (6 bases). Trimming pared 2 bases from V and 4 bases from J, leaving 15 bases between. Germline V gene sequence: CDR1 DFQATT, CDR2 SNEGSKA (reference sequence). This CDR3 is 15 amino acids long. CDR3: CSARKEGLEYNEQFF. The CDR3, as DNA: TGCAGTGCTAGAAAAGAGGGACTTGAGTACAATGAGCAGTTCTTC.

CDR3 DNA: TGCAGCGCCGGGAGGGACAGGGAAGGAGGCTACACCTTC. It codes for CSAGRDREGGYTF. V usage is TRBV29-1 and J usage is TRBJ1-2; 9 bases fit TRBD1. Germline V gives CDR1 SQVTM, CDR2 ANQGSEA. V dropped 7 bases and J dropped 8; count of bases not matched to a gene: 11. The CDR3 contains 13 residues.

The chain employs TRBV5-4 and TRBJ2-2; D uncertain. This CDR3 is built from 17 residues. Trimming shortened V by 6 bases and J by 0 bases, and 18 bases separated the two germline ends. The germline CDR1 and CDR2 sequences are SGHNT and YYREEE (reference sequence). The CDR3 nucleotides read TGTGCCAGCACCTGGGATGGATTCCCCGCGAACACCGGGGAGCTGTTTTTT. Protein: CASTWDGFPANTGELFF.

This clonotype was found a few times. The CDR3 nucleotides are TGCAGCATCGGGACTAGCGGTTTCTATGAGCAGTTCTTC. Translated, it gives CSIGTSGFYEQFF. V is TRBV29-1 and J is TRBJ2-1, with 11 bases that match TRBD2. The CDR3 runs 13 residues. With V trimmed by 8 bases and J by 8 bases, 8 bases remained unmatched. Looked up from germline, CDR1 is SQVTM and CDR2 is ANQGSEA.

This clonotype was seen repeatedly, ten times or more. CDR3 in amino acids: CSASNPTGELFF. DNA for the CDR3: TGCAGTGCCTCTAACCCCACCGGGGAGCTGTTTTTT. The gene calls are TRBV20-1 and TRBJ2-2; D gene uncertain. This CDR3 is 12 amino acids long. CDR1 is DFQATT, CDR2 SNEGSKA, per germline (reference sequence). The germline V and J ends were trimmed by 6 bases and 4 bases, with 9 bases remaining between them.

The V gene is TRBV28, the J gene TRBJ1-1; D remains unclear. The V gene's germline CDR1 is MDHEN and CDR2 SYDVKM. This CDR3 comprises 13 residues. The V gene lost 5 bases and the J gene lost 4 bases, with 11 bases spanning the gap. The CDR3 is CASSAKSRTEAFF. The CDR3 bases are TGTGCCAGCAGTGCCAAGTCCCGCACTGAAGCTTTCTTT. The full variable domain, completed using reference TRBV28 and TRBJ1-1, is DVKVTQSSRYLVKRTGEKVFLECVQDMDHENMFWYRQDPGLGLRLIYFSYDVKMKEKGDIPEGYSVSREKKERFSLILESASTNQTSMYLCASSAKSRTEAFFGQGTRLTVV.

The chain has TRBV7-4 and TRBJ2-3; the match to TRBD2 covers 14 bases. Germline assignment: CDR1 SGHVT and CDR2 SQSDAQ. This CDR3 region has 23 residues. The J segment lost 0 bases and the V segment lost 2 bases, leaving 19 bases of the junction unmatched. The CDR3 DNA is TGTGCCAGCAGCTTACGAGACAGAGGACTAGCGGGGGGCCGACGACCTAGCACAGATACGCAGTATTTT. This encodes CASSLRDRGLAGGRRPSTDTQYF. The whole variable domain, remainder taken from reference TRBV7-4 and TRBJ2-3, is GAGVSQSPRYKVAKRGRDVALRCDSISGHVTLYWYRQTLGQGSEVLTYSQSDAQRDKSGRPSGRFSAERPERSVSTLKIQRTEQGDSAVYLCASSLRDRGLAGGRRPSTDTQYFGPGTRLTVL.